One and the same sample provided the 32 T cell receptor beta chains below, sequenced in a study of T cells in Graves' hyperthyroidism and ophthalmopathy. Amplification targeted TCR beta CDR3 regions from RNA transcripts. TCR CDR3 underwent first-round RT-PCR with the HTBI primer set. Each CDR3 protein gets one entry after TCRdb re-called the multiplex PCR reads with MiXCR. The repertoire includes about 400,000 distinct CDR3 sequences, around a sixth of them detected once, and less than 15% sits in the top ten. Specimen: blood. Receptor source: a woman aged 18-30 years with Graves' hyperthyroidism.

This clonotype was found a few times. The chain carries TRBV19 and TRBJ2-7, with D uncertain. V was clipped by 3 bases and J by 3 bases, with 6 bases between them. CDR1 LNHDA and CDR2 SQIVND come from the germline V gene (reference sequence). This CDR3 is 12 amino acids long. CDR3 DNA: TGTGCCAGTAGTATGGGCAGCTACGAGCAGTACTTC. Protein product: CASSMGSYEQYF.

This clonotype has at least ten counts. The rearrangement links TRBV7-9 to TRBJ2-5, with 7 bases aligning to TRBD2. The junction had 8 bases not matched to a gene; V was cut back by 5 bases and J by 5 bases. This CDR3 comprises 14 residues. The germline CDR1 and CDR2 sequences are SEHNR and FQNEAQ (reference sequence). The CDR3 sequence: CASSETTSSETQYF. CDR3 coding DNA: TGTGCCAGCAGCGAGACGACTAGCTCTGAGACCCAGTACTTC. The full variable domain, completed using reference TRBV7-9 and TRBJ2-5, is DTGVSQNPRHKITKRGQNVTFRCDPISEHNRLYWYRQTLGQGPEFLTYFQNEAQLEKSRLLSDRFSAERPKGSFSTLEIQRTEQGDSAMYLCASSETTSSETQYFGPGTRLLVL.

J is TRBJ2-1 and V is TRBV19, with 8 bases aligning to TRBD2. CDR1 LNHDA and CDR2 SQIVND come from the germline V gene (reference sequence). CDR3 length: 14 amino acids. J was trimmed by 7 bases and V by 6 bases; bases with no gene match: 8. CDR3 protein: CASRLREEWNEQFF. DNA for the CDR3: TGTGCCAGTAGATTGCGGGAGGAGTGGAATGAGCAGTTCTTC.

A note on this clonotype: A much larger clone differs by one base, so this may be a read error. This chain links TRBV29-1 with TRBJ1-1; D gene ambiguous. Germline assignment: CDR1 SQVTM and CDR2 ANQGSEA. This CDR3 comprises 12 residues. The CDR3 coding sequence is TGCAGCGTTGTGCGGTCTAACACTGAAGCTCTCTTT. Translating gives CSVVRSNTEALF.

This clonotype was recorded at least ten times. The V call is TRBV28, the J call TRBJ2-4; 7 bases are shared with TRBD2. Per the germline V gene, CDR1 is MDHEN and CDR2 is SYDVKM. The CDR3 covers 15 residues. The trim removed 6 bases at V and 0 bases at J, leaving 5 bases unmatched. The CDR3: CASRASGLAKNIQYF. The CDR3 coding sequence is TGTGCCAGCAGAGCTAGCGGTCTAGCCAAAAACATTCAGTACTTC.

This clonotype was detected many times. V gene TRBV9 combines with J gene TRBJ2-3, with D perhaps TRBD1 or TRBD2 (5 bases each). V was pared by 0 bases and J by 6 bases, with 11 bases between. Germline CDR1 SGDLS, CDR2 YYNGEE. The CDR3 contains 14 residues. CDR3 sequence (DNA): TGTGCCAGCAGCGTAGGAGGGGCAGCGGATACGCAGTATTTT. Protein product: CASSVGGAADTQYF.

This clonotype was recorded a few times. The CDR3 is CASSSGQGGEQETQYF. CDR3 DNA sequence: TGTGCCAGCAGTTCTGGACAGGGTGGAGAGCAAGAGACCCAGTACTTC. J is TRBJ2-5 and V is TRBV12-3 or TRBV12-4; 8 bases are a match to TRBD1. The CDR3 spans 16 residues. The V segment lost 4 bases and the J segment 2 bases; nucleotides outside the gene matches: 9.

Remarks on this clonotype: At one end the junction does not follow the germline gene, possibly because of a read error. This rearrangement joins TRBV28 to TRBJ1-1, with D hard to call. This CDR3 contains 14 residues. Germline loops: CDR1 MDHEN, CDR2 SYDVKM. CDR3 protein: CVSSPEGPGTEAFF. The CDR3 region has the DNA TGTGTCAGCAGCCCCGAAGGGCCCGGTACTGAAGCTTTCTTT.

This clonotype was counted ten times or more. The chain recombines TRBV27 with TRBJ1-1; D may be TRBD1 (5 bases). There are 15 residues in the CDR3. Trimming cost V 6 bases and J 0 bases, with 14 bases left between them. From germline, CDR1 is MNHEY and CDR2 SMNVEV (reference sequence). CDR3 in amino acids: CASREGPPVNTEAFF. The CDR3 DNA follows: TGTGCCAGCAGGGAGGGGCCTCCCGTGAACACTGAAGCTTTCTTT.

Worth noting for this clonotype: A much larger clonotype is one base distant, so this may be a read error. V gene TRBV2 combines with J gene TRBJ1-1; D is possibly TRBD1 (6 bases). The ends were cut back, 8 bases at V and 11 bases at J, with 15 bases in the middle. This CDR3 spans 11 amino acids. Germline CDR1 and CDR2: SNHLY and FYNNEI. In nucleotides, the CDR3 is TGTGCCAGCGGGGGCAGGCTTAGGGCTTTCTTT. It translates to CASGGRLRAFF.

The chain couples TRBV7-9 to TRBJ2-3; D not certain. The CDR3 sequence is 14 residues long. V was shortened by 3 bases and J by 6 bases, with 13 bases between the two germline ends. Germline CDR1 and CDR2: SEHNR and FQNEAQ (reference sequence). The CDR3 DNA reads as TGTGCCAGCAGCTTGGTGTCTAGTCCCGATACGCAGTATTTT. This sequence encodes CASSLVSSPDTQYF.

This clonotype was picked up many times. This chain connects TRBV20-1 to TRBJ1-1; no clear D. CDR3 size: 11 residues. V was clipped by 0 bases and J by 8 bases, with 7 bases between them. Germline values: CDR1 DFQATT, CDR2 SNEGSKA (reference sequence). The DNA for the CDR3 is TGCAGTGCTAGAGATCGCAGCGAAGCTTTCTTT. Translation gives CSARDRSEAFF.

This clonotype was seen repeatedly, ten times or more. V is TRBV27 and J is TRBJ2-5; 7 nucleotides align to TRBD1. The germline V gene has CDR1 MNHEY and CDR2 SMNVEV (reference sequence). J was trimmed by 5 bases and V by 3 bases; bases with no gene match: 6. This CDR3 is built from 14 residues. CDR3 loop: CASSFATGIETQYF. CDR3 in DNA: TGTGCCAGCAGTTTTGCGACAGGGATTGAGACCCAGTACTTC.

This clonotype appeared a few times. The chain links TRBV19 to TRBJ2-5, with TRBD2 as a possible D gene (5 bases). Germline V gene data show CDR1 as LNHDA and CDR2 as SQIVND (reference sequence). The CDR3 contains 17 residues. Trimming removed 5 bases at V and 1 base at J, with 20 bases between. CDR3 residues: CASSPGWAVNTQETQYF. CDR3 sequence (DNA): TGTGCCAGTAGTCCGGGGTGGGCAGTCAATACCCAAGAGACCCAGTACTTC.

The genes are TRBV11-2 and TRBJ1-2; weak D call: TRBD1 (5 bases). Germline loops: CDR1 SGHAT, CDR2 FQNNGV. The CDR3 totals 15 residues. Trimming pared 5 bases from V and 8 bases from J, leaving 21 bases between. The CDR3 reads CASSSTGTDYGGYTF. The CDR3 DNA is TGTGCCAGCAGCAGTACCGGGACGGACTATGGCGGCTACACCTTC.

At least ten counts were recorded for this clonotype. This chain joins TRBV20-1 and TRBJ1-1; D not resolved. The V gene's germline CDR1 is DFQATT and CDR2 SNEGSKA (reference sequence). Trimming took off 3 bases at V and 2 bases at J, with 16 bases between the two ends. CDR3 length equals 15 residues. The CDR3 spells CSASPLGNVNTEAFF. CDR3 sequence (DNA): TGCAGTGCTAGCCCCCTCGGGAACGTCAACACTGAAGCTTTCTTT.

In its sample, this clonotype was seen many times. The CDR3 is CASSRTVAGGSDTQYF. The CDR3 DNA reads TGTGCCAGCAGTCGGACGGTAGCGGGAGGGTCAGATACGCAGTATTTT. This chain uses TRBV11-2 with TRBJ2-3; 11 nucleotides agree with TRBD2. Germline-derived CDR1 and CDR2 are SGHAT and FQNNGV. V lost 6 bases, J lost 4 bases, and 9 bases stayed unmatched. The CDR3 consists of 16 residues.

This clonotype was counted many times. V gene TRBV6-2 or TRBV6-3 combines with J gene TRBJ1-5; a possible D gene is TRBD1 (6 bases). The CDR3 is 15 amino acids. V was clipped by 5 bases and J by 4 bases, with 15 bases between them. The germline V gene has CDR1 MNHEY and CDR2 SVGEGT. The CDR3 coding sequence is TGTGCCAGCAGTCCCCACAGGACAGCTAATCAGCCCCAGCATTTT. Residues: CASSPHRTANQPQHF.

This clonotype was seen only a few times. The CDR3 nucleotides are TGTGCCAGTAGTATTGCGGGACACTATCAGCATTTT. This sequence encodes CASSIAGHYQHF. V gene TRBV19 combines with J gene TRBJ1-5; D perhaps matches TRBD1 (6 bases). The CDR3 runs 12 residues. Germline V gives CDR1 LNHDA, CDR2 SQIVND (reference sequence). With 3 bases removed from V and 13 bases from J, the gap between germline ends came to 13 bases.

This chain links TRBV20-1 with TRBJ2-5; 8 nucleotides match TRBD1. There are 14 residues in the CDR3. CDR1 and CDR2 from the germline V gene are DFQATT and SNEGSKA (reference sequence). J was trimmed by 1 base and V by 5 bases; bases with no gene match: 6. DNA of the CDR3: TGCAGTGCTTCTGGACAGGGAGGCCAAGAGACCCAGTACTTC. Protein product: CSASGQGGQETQYF.

This clonotype was detected ten times or more. The chain joins TRBV7-2 to TRBJ1-6, with 7 bases matching TRBD1. Looked up from germline, CDR1 is SGHTA and CDR2 is FQGNSA. The ends lost 5 bases at V and 6 bases at J; junction bases unmatched: 10. The CDR3 has 16 amino acids. This CDR3 is CASSEFQTGPNSPLHF. CDR3 DNA sequence: TGTGCCAGCAGCGAATTCCAGACAGGGCCTAATTCACCCCTCCACTTT.

This clonotype occurred a few times. This chain uses TRBV12-3 or TRBV12-4 with TRBJ2-4; no clear D gene. The CDR3 totals 12 residues. V was pared by 3 bases and J by 7 bases, with 7 bases between. CDR3 residues: CASSFLVNIQYF. DNA for the CDR3: TGTGCCAGCAGTTTCCTTGTGAACATTCAGTACTTC.

In this sample, this clonotype turned up many times. The chain joins TRBV20-1 to TRBJ2-1; 7 bases agree with TRBD2. V gave up 0 bases and J gave up 3 bases; unmatched junction bases: 8. Per the germline V gene, CDR1 is DFQATT and CDR2 is SNEGSKA (reference sequence). The CDR3 covers 16 residues. The DNA of the CDR3 is TGCAGTGCTAGAGAGTCGGGGCTAGCGGACTACAATGAGCAGTTCTTC. Encoded protein: CSARESGLADYNEQFF.

The V call is TRBV7-9, the J call TRBJ1-2, with TRBD1 matching over 8 bases. CDR1 is SEHNR and CDR2 is FQNEAQ in the germline V gene (reference sequence). With V trimmed by 1 base and J by 4 bases, 5 bases remained unmatched. CDR3 size: 15 residues. CDR3 amino acids: CASSLGQGKAYGYTF. For the CDR3, the DNA is TGTGCCAGCAGCTTAGGACAGGGGAAGGCCTATGGCTACACCTTC.

This clonotype has at least ten counts. The gene calls are TRBV5-6 and TRBJ1-5; TRBD1 matches at 10 bases. CDR3 size: 16 residues. Germline V lookup: CDR1 SGHDT, CDR2 YYEEEE. V shed 5 bases and J 3 bases; nucleotides not matched to a gene: 8. Here the CDR3 DNA reads TGTGCCAGCAGTAAAAGGACAGGGGGGAACAATCAGCCCCAGCATTTT. Protein: CASSKRTGGNNQPQHF.

Many counts were recorded for this clonotype. CDR3 coding DNA: TGCAGTGCTATTGGCGGAAGCTCCTACAATGAGCAGTTCTTC. It encodes CSAIGGSSYNEQFF. The gene calls are TRBV20-1 and TRBJ2-1; no reliable D call. The germline V gene encodes CDR1 DFQATT and CDR2 SNEGSKA (reference sequence). The CDR3 runs to 14 residues. Trimming cost V 4 bases and J 0 bases, with 10 bases left between them.

This clonotype was found once. No conserved phenylalanine or tryptophan ends this CDR3, so it is likely a read error. This chain links TRBV20-1 with TRBJ2-1; D might be TRBD2 (6 bases). Per germline, CDR1 DFQATT and CDR2 SNEGSKA (reference sequence). V lost 2 bases and J 1 base, leaving 15 bases between the germline ends. The length of the CDR3 is 16 residues. CDR3 nucleotide sequence: TGCAGTGCTAGATTAGATGGGACTCCTTCCTACAATGAGCAGTTCTGC. The encoded protein is CSARLDGTPSYNEQFC.

This clonotype was observed many times. The chain recombines TRBV7-3 with TRBJ2-1, with D tentatively TRBD2 (5 bases). From germline, CDR1 is SGHTA and CDR2 FQGTGA. The V gene lost 1 base and the J gene lost 0 bases, with 10 bases spanning the gap. There are 16 residues in the CDR3. CDR3 nucleotide sequence: TGTGCCAGCAGCTTAAATGGACTTAGCTCCTACAATGAGCAGTTCTTC. Protein: CASSLNGLSSYNEQFF.

The rearrangement joins TRBV28 to TRBJ2-2; D is possibly TRBD1 (5 bases). The ends were cut back, 3 bases at V and 5 bases at J, with 13 bases in the middle. CDR3 length: 15 amino acids. CDR1 is MDHEN, CDR2 SYDVKM, per germline. The CDR3 DNA sequence: TGTGCCAGCAGTTTCGGCAGGGCAAGAACCGGGGAGCTGTTTTTT. Protein sequence: CASSFGRARTGELFF.

The chain is built from TRBV6-2 or TRBV6-3 and TRBJ2-1, with 11 positions matching TRBD2. Germline values: CDR1 MNHEY, CDR2 SVGEGT. Trimming took 8 bases from V and 8 from J; bases not matched to a gene: 11. The CDR3 sequence is 15 residues long. CDR3 DNA sequence: TGTGCCAGCCGAACTAGCGGGGGAGGGTTGTATGAGCAGTTCTTC. Its translation is CASRTSGGGLYEQFF.

V and J are TRBV29-1 and TRBJ1-1; D is undetermined. Germline V gives CDR1 SQVTM, CDR2 ANQGSEA. Trimming stripped 0 bases from V and 7 bases from J, with 12 bases between. This CDR3 has 13 amino acids. For the CDR3, the DNA is TGCAGCGTTGAAGATCTAGCAGTTTTTGAAGCTTTCTTT. This sequence encodes CSVEDLAVFEAFF.

The rearrangement joins TRBV5-1 to TRBJ2-5; the D is unclear. This CDR3 is built from 15 residues. Germline V lookup: CDR1 SGHRS, CDR2 YFSETQ. The V and J ends lost 0 bases and 1 base respectively, with 10 bases between them. This CDR3 reads CASSLDRRIQETQYF. DNA for the CDR3: TGCGCCAGCAGCTTGGATCGACGGATCCAAGAGACCCAGTACTTC. The full variable domain, rest sourced from reference TRBV5-1 and TRBJ2-5, is KAGVTQTPRYLIKTRGQQVTLSCSPISGHRSVSWYQQTPGQGLQFLFEYFSETQRNKGNFPGRFSGRQFSNSRSEMNVSTLELGDSALYLCASSLDRRIQETQYFGPGTRLLVL.